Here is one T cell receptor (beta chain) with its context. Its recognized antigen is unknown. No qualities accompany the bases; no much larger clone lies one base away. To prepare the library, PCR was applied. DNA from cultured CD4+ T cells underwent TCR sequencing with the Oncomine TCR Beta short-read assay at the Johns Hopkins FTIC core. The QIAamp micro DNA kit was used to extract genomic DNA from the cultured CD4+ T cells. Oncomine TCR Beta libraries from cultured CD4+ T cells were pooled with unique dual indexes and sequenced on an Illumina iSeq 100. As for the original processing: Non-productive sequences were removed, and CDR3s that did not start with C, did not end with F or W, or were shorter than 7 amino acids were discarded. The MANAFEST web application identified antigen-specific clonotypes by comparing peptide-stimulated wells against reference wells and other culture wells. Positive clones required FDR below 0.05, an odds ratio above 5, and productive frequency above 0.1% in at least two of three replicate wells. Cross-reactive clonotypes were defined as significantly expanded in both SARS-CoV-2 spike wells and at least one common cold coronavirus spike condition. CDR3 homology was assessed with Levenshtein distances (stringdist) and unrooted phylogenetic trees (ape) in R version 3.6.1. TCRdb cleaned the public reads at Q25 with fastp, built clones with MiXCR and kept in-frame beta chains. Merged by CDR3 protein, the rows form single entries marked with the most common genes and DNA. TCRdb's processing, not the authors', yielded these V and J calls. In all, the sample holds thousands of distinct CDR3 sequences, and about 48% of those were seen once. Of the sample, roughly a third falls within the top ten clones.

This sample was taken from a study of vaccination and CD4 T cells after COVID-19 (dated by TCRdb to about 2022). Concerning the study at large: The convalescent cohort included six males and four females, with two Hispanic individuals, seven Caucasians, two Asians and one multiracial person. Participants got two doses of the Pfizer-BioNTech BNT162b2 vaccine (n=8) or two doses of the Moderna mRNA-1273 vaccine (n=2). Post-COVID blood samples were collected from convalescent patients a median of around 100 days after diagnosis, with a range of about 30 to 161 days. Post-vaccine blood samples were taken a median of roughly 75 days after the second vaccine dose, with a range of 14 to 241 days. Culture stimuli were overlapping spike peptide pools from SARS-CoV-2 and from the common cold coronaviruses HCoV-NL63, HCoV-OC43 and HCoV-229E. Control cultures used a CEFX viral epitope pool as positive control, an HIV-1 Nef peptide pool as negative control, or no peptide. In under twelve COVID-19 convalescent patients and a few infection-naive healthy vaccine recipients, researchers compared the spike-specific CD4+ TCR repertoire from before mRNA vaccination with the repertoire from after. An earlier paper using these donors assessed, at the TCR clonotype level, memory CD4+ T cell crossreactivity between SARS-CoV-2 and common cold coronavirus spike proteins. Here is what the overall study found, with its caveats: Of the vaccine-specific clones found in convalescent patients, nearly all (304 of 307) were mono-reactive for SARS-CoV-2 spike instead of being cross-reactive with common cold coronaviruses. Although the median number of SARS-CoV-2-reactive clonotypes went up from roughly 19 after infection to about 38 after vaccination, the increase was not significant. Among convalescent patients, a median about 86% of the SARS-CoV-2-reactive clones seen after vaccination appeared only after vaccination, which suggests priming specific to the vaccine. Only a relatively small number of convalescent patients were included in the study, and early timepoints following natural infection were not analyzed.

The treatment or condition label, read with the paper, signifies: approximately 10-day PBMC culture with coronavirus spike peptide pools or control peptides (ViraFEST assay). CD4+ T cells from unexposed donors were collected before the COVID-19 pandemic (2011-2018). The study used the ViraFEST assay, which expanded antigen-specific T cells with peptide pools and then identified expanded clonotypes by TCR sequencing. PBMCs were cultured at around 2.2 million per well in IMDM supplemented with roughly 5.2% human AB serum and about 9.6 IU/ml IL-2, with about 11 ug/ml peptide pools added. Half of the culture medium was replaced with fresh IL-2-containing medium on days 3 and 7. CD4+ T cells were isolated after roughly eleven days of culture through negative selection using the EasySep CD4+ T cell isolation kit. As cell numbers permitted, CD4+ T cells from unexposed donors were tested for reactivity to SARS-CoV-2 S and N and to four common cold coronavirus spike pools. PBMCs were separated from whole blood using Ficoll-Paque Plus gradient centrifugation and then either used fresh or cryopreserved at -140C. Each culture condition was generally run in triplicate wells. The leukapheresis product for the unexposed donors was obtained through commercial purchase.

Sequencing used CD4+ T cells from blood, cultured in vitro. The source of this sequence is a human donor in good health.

CDR3 protein: CASSEVGLGNNQPQHF. The DNA reads as follows: TGTGCCAGCAGTGAAGTAGGGCTGGGGAACAATCAGCCCCAGCATTTT. This chain is built from TRBV6-1 and TRBJ1-5; no D gene is confidently identified. CDR1 MNHNS and CDR2 SASEGT were looked up in the germline V gene. The CDR3 starts with the cysteine, ends with the phenylalanine, and has 16 residues. Only the CDR3 part of the read is kept: 48 bases, read in frame from the first base. V is reduced by 1 base and J by 3 bases, leaving a spacing of 13 bases between them.